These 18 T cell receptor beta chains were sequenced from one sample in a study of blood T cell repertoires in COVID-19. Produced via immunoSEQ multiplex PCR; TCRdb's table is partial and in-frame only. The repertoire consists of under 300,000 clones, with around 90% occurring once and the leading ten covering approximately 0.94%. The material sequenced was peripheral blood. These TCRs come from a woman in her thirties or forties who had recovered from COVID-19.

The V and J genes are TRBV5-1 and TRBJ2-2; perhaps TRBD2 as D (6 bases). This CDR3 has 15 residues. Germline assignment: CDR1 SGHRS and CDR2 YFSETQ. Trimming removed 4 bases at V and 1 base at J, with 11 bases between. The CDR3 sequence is CASSIGTVNTGELFF. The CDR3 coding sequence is TGCGCCAGCAGCATCGGGACTGTGAACACCGGGGAGCTGTTTTTT.

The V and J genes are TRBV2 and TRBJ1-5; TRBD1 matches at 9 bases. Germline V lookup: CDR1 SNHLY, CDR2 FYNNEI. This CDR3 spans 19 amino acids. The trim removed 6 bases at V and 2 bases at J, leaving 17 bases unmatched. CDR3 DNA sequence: TGTGCCAGCAGCCCCGGGACAGGGAGAGCGTGGCGCGGCAATCAGCCCCAGCATTTT. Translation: CASSPGTGRAWRGNQPQHF. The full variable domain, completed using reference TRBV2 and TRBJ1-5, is EPEVTQTPSHQVTQMGQEVILRCVPISNHLYFYWYRQILGQKVEFLVSFYNNEISEKSEIFDDQFSVERPDGSNFTLKIRSTKLEDSAMYFCASSPGTGRAWRGNQPQHFGDGTRLSIL.

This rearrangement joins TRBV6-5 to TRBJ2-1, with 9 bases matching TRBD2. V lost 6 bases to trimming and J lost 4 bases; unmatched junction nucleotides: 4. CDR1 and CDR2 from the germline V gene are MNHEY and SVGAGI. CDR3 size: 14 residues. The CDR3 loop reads CASRGSGRYNEQFF. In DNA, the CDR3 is TGTGCCAGCAGGGGCAGCGGGAGGTACAATGAGCAGTTCTTC.

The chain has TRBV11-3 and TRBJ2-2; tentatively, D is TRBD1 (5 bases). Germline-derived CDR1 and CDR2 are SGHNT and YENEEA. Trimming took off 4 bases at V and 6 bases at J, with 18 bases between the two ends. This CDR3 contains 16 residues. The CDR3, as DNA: TGTGCCAGCAGCTATAGGCAGGGTGGGCTTCCCGGGGAGCTGTTTTTT. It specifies CASSYRQGGLPGELFF. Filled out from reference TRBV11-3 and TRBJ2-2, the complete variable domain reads EAGVVQSPRYKIIEKKQPVAFWCNPISGHNTLYWYLQNLGQGPELLIRYENEEAVDDSQLPKDRFSAERLKGVDSTLKIQPAELGDSAVYLCASSYRQGGLPGELFFGEGSRLTVL.

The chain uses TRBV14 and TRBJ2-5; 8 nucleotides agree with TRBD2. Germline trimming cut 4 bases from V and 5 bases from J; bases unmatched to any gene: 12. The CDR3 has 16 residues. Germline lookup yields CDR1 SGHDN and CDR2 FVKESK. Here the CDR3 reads CASSLRRGTRGETQYF. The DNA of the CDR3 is TGTGCCAGCAGCCTAAGAAGAGGGACTAGAGGGGAGACCCAGTACTTC.

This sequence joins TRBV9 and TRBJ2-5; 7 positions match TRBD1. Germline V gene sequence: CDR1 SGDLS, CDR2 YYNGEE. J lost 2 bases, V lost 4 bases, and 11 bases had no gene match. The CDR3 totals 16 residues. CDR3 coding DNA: TGTGCCAGCAGCCCCCACAGGGGAAGCGAACAAGAGACCCAGTACTTC. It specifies CASSPHRGSEQETQYF.

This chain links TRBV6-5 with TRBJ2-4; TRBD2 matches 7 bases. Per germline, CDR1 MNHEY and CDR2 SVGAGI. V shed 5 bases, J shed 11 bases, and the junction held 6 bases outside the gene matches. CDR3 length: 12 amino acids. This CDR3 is CASSPSGRVQYF. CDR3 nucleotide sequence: TGTGCCAGCAGTCCGTCGGGGAGGGTTCAGTACTTC.

The CDR3 nucleotides are TGTGCCAGCAGTTTATCTGGGACAGCCTCCTATGGCTACACCTTC. Amino acids: CASSLSGTASYGYTF. V gene TRBV27 combines with J gene TRBJ1-2; TRBD1 agrees at 7 bases. The CDR3 totals 15 residues. CDR1 is MNHEY, CDR2 SMNVEV, per germline (reference sequence). The trim removed 0 bases at V and 4 bases at J, leaving 5 bases unmatched.

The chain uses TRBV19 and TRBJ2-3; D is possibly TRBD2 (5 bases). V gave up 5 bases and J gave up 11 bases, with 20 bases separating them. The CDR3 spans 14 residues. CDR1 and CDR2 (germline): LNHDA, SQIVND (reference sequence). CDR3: CASSEGGRTQWQYF. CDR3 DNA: TGTGCCAGTAGTGAGGGTGGTCGGACCCAGTGGCAGTATTTT.

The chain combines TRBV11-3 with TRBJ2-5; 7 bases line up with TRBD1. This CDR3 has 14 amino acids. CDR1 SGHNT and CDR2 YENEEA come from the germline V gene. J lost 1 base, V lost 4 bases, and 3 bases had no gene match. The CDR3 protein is CASSWTGPQETQYF. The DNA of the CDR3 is TGTGCCAGCAGCTGGACAGGCCCCCAAGAGACCCAGTACTTC.

The CDR3 reads CATRVSRDYEQYF. DNA of the CDR3: TGTGCCACCAGGGTTTCGCGAGACTACGAGCAGTACTTC. This sequence joins TRBV24-1 and TRBJ2-7; D unresolved. There are 13 residues in the CDR3. Deletions cut 7 bases from V and 3 bases from J, with 12 bases between. CDR1 KGHDR and CDR2 SFDVKD come from the germline V gene.

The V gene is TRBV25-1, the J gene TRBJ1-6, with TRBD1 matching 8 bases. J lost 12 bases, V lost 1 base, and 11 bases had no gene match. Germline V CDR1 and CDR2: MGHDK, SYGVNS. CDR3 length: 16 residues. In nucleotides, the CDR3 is TGTGCCAGCAGTGAATCTGGGACAGGTGCCCATGGACCCCTCCACTTT. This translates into CASSESGTGAHGPLHF.

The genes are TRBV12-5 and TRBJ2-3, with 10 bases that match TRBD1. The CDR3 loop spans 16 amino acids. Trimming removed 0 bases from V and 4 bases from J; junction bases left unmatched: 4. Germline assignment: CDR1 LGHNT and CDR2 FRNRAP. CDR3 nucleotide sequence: TGTGCTAGTGGTTTGGTACTGACAGGGGGCGCAGATACGCAGTATTTT. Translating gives CASGLVLTGGADTQYF.

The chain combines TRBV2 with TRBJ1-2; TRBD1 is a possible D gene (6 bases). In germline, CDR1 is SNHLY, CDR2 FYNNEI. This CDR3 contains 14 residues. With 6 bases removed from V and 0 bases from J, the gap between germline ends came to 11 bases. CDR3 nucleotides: TGTGCCAGCAGCGGACAGAACCCTAACTATGGCTACACCTTC. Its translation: CASSGQNPNYGYTF.

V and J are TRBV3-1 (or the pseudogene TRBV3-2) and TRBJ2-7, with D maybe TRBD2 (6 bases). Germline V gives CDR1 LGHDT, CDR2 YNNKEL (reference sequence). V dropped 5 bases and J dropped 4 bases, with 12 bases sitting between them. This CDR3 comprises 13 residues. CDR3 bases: TGTGCCAGCAGCGGAGGGGCTTATTACGAGCAGTACTTC. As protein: CASSGGAYYEQYF.

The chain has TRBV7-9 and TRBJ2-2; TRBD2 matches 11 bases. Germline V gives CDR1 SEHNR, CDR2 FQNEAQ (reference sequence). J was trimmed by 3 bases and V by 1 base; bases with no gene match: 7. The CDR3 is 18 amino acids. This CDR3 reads CASSLGTSGSLYTGELFF. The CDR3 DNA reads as TGTGCCAGCAGCTTAGGCACTAGCGGGAGTCTGTACACCGGGGAGCTGTTTTTT. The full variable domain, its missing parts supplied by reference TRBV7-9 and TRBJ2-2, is DTGVSQNPRHKITKRGQNVTFRCDPISEHNRLYWYRQTLGQGPEFLTYFQNEAQLEKSRLLSDRFSAERPKGSFSTLEIQRTEQGDSAMYLCASSLGTSGSLYTGELFFGEGSRLTVL.

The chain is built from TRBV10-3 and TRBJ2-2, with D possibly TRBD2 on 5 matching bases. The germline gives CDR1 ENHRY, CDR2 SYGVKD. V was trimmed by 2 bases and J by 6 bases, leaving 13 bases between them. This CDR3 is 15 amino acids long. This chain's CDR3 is CAISEPRSVAGELFF. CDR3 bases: TGTGCCATCAGTGAGCCCCGTAGCGTCGCCGGGGAGCTGTTTTTT.

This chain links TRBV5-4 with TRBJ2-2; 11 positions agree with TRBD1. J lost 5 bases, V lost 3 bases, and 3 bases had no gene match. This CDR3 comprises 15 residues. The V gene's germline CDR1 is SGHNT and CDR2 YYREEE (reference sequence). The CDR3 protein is CASSYRDRGTGELFF. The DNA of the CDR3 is TGTGCCAGCAGCTACCGGGACAGGGGGACCGGGGAGCTGTTTTTT.